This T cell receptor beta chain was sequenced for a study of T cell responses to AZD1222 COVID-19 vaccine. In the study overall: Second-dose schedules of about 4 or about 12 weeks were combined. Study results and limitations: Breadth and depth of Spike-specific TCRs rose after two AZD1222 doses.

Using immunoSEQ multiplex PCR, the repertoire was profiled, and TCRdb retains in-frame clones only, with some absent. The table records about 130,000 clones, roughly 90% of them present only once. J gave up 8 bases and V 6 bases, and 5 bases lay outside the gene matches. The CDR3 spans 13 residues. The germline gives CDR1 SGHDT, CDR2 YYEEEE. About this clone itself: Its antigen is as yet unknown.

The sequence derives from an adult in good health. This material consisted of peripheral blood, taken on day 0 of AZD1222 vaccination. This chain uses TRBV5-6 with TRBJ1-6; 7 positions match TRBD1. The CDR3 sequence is CASTRDSDSPLHF. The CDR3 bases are TGTGCCAGCACCCGGGACAGCGATTCACCCCTCCACTTT.